This TCR delta chain emerged from a study of γδ T cells in repeated Plasmodium falciparum infection. Gammadelta T cells were flow-sorted from PBMC into Vgamma9/Vdelta2+ and Vdelta2-negative populations for bulk analysis. TCRdb used CATT to re-call clones from the multiplex PCR reads. The repertoire holds 70,000 to 95,000 delta-chain clones, with roughly 1.4% as singletons. This clone was recorded a few times. A far larger clone differs by one base, so this is likely a read error. The same CDR3 also results from other DNA sequences found in this sample. The CDR3 spans 15 residues. CDR1 is GEAIGNYY, CDR2 EKD, per germline. V lost 2 bases and J lost 8; bases outside the gene matches: 11.

The sequence derives from a pool of human donors (malaria-infected and uninfected, not separated). This chain uses TRDV2 with TRDJ1; the match to TRDD3 covers 9 bases. The J gene comes from matching the DNA to germline here; TCRdb lacks it. Sample: gamma-delta T cells from blood. The CDR3 DNA reads TGTGCCTGTGACAAGAGGGGATACGCCCGCCAAAAACTCATCTTT. Protein sequence: CACDKRGYARQKLIF.